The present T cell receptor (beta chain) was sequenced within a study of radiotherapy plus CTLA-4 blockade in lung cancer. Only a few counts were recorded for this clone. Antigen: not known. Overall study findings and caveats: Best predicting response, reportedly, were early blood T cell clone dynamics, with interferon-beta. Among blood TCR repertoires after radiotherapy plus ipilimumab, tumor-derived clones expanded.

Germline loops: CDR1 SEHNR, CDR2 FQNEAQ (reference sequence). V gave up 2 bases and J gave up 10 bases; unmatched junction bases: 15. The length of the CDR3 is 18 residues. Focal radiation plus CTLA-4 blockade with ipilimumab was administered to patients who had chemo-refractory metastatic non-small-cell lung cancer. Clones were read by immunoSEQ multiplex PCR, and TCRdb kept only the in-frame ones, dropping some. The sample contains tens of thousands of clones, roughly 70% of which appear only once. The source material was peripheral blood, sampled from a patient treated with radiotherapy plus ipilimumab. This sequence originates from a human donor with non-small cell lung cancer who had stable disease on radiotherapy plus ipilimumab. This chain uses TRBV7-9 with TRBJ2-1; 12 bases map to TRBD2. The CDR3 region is CASSLPRRLAGGRGEQFF. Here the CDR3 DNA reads TGTGCCAGCAGCTTACCAAGGAGGCTAGCGGGAGGGCGAGGAGAGCAGTTCTTC.